The rows below give T cell receptor beta chains drawn from one sample of a study of shared clonotypes between healthy human individuals. The table came from immunoSEQ multiplex PCR; TCRdb's copy has only in-frame clones and leaves some out. The repertoire holds roughly 2.2 million clones, with 92% as singletons. Sequencing was carried out using naive CD4+ T cells from PBMCs. These receptors all come from a man aged 18 to 30 in good health. Some clones in this sample may be carry-over from other donors' samples. Both conserved end residues are part of each CDR3. A D gene is named only where the DNA matches it firmly. Only part of the rows carry a size: once, few, many, or a class if the clone is expanded.

clone_size: .
v_call: TRBV5-1
d_call: TRBD2
j_call: TRBJ2-1
cdr3_aa: CASSSGTSFGNEQFF
cdr3_nt: TGCGCCAGCAGCTCAGGGACTAGTTTCGGCAATGAGCAGTTCTTC

clone_size: .
v_call: TRBV19
d_call: .
j_call: TRBJ2-3
cdr3_aa: CASSRDRRSTDTQYF
cdr3_nt: TGTGCCAGTAGTAGAGACAGACGCAGCACAGATACGCAGTATTTT

clone_size: .
v_call: TRBV18
d_call: TRBD1
j_call: TRBJ1-6
cdr3_aa: CASSPRMDRDGSPLHF
cdr3_nt: TGTGCCAGCTCACCTCGTATGGACAGGGATGGTTCACCCCTCCACTTT

clone_size: .
v_call: TRBV15
d_call: .
j_call: TRBJ2-7
cdr3_aa: CATSRSFLGGKYEQYF
cdr3_nt: TGTGCCACCAGCAGATCCTTCCTCGGGGGTAAATACGAGCAGTACTTC

clone_size: few
v_call: TRBV11-2
d_call: .
j_call: TRBJ1-1
cdr3_aa: CASSSQGPNTEAFF
cdr3_nt: TGTGCCAGCAGCTCACAGGGTCCCAACACTGAAGCTTTCTTT

clone_size: few
v_call: TRBV7-9
d_call: .
j_call: TRBJ1-2
cdr3_aa: CASGYSGNYGYTF
cdr3_nt: TGTGCCAGCGGCTACTCAGGGAACTATGGCTACACCTTC

clone_size: .
v_call: TRBV27
d_call: .
j_call: TRBJ1-2
cdr3_aa: CASSPGRGYGYTF
cdr3_nt: TGTGCCAGCAGCCCCGGGAGGGGGTATGGCTACACCTTC

clone_size: .
v_call: TRBV5-1
d_call: TRBD2
j_call: TRBJ2-2
cdr3_aa: CASSPRSLAGGAGELFF
cdr3_nt: TGCGCCAGCAGCCCCCGATCACTAGCGGGAGGGGCCGGGGAGCTGTTTTTT

clone_size: once
v_call: TRBV6-6
d_call: .
j_call: TRBJ1-3
cdr3_aa: CASSYKGRSGNTIYF
cdr3_nt: TGTGCCAGCAGTTACAAAGGTCGCTCTGGAAACACCATATATTTT

clone_size: .
v_call: TRBV28
d_call: .
j_call: TRBJ1-4
cdr3_aa: CASGDLATNEKLFF
cdr3_nt: TGTGCCAGCGGGGATCTAGCAACTAATGAAAAACTGTTTTTT

clone_size: few
v_call: TRBV9
d_call: .
j_call: TRBJ1-1
cdr3_aa: CASSVGGATNTEAFF
cdr3_nt: TGTGCCAGCAGCGTCGGGGGCGCCACGAACACTGAAGCTTTCTTT

clone_size: .
v_call: TRBV19
d_call: TRBD1
j_call: TRBJ1-1
cdr3_aa: CASSPLDRGRHTEAFF
cdr3_nt: TGTGCCAGTAGTCCATTGGACAGGGGGCGACACACTGAAGCTTTCTTT

clone_size: .
v_call: TRBV28
d_call: .
j_call: TRBJ2-7
cdr3_aa: CASSLGGALLYEQYF
cdr3_nt: TGTGCCAGCAGTTTAGGGGGGGCCCTCCTCTACGAGCAGTACTTC

clone_size: .
v_call: TRBV7-3
d_call: .
j_call: TRBJ2-1
cdr3_aa: CASSFPGLGEQFF
cdr3_nt: TGTGCCAGCAGCTTCCCAGGACTGGGTGAGCAGTTCTTC